This paragraph covers one T cell receptor (beta chain) sequence. The CDR3 sequence is 17 residues long. The junction had 13 bases not matched to a gene; V was cut back by 5 bases and J by 6 bases. Germline values: CDR1 SEHNR, CDR2 FQNEAQ (reference sequence). The sample originates from a study of shared clonotypes between healthy human individuals. Data came from immunoSEQ multiplex PCR; TCRdb stores just in-frame clones and leaves some out. The repertoire holds about 980,000 clones, with 76% as singletons. Negatively enriched CD4+ T cells were divided by CD45RA into naive and memory. The origin of this receptor is a man younger than 30 in good health. This chain uses TRBV7-9 with TRBJ2-2; 9 nucleotides agree with TRBD1. The sequencing input was memory CD4+ T cells sorted from blood. As to subset: CD45RA-negative fraction. CDR3 amino acids: CASSKTGTGIGPGELFF. The CDR3 nucleotides are TGTGCCAGCAGCAAAACCGGGACAGGGATAGGGCCCGGGGAGCTGTTTTTT.